This entry is about one T cell receptor (beta chain). Its antigen remains undetermined. No qualities accompany the bases; no much larger clone lies one base away. All patients had node-negative disease on CT and PET/CT, and none had a history of other malignancies or prior chemotherapy or radiotherapy. Around 6 milliliters of peripheral venous blood were drawn into EDTA tubes at each of two time points. PBMCs were isolated by Ficoll-Paque Plus density-gradient centrifugation. Right after collection, samples were kept at -80 degrees C until analysis. Measured from the cysteine to the phenylalanine, the CDR3 is 12 residues long. The DNA shown is the 36-base CDR3, in frame from base 1. The germline V gene supplies CDR1 MNHEY and CDR2 SVGEGT. Trimming takes 6 bases from V and 6 bases from J, and the germline ends sit 11 bases apart. Two rounds of multiplex PCR on genomic DNA were used to amplify the TCR beta CDR3 region. The first PCR round used primers specific to each TRBV and TRBJ gene, with sequences filed in Chinese patent CN105087789A. The second PCR round used universal primers. The Roche High Pure PCR Template Preparation Kit was used to extract genomic DNA from the frozen PBMCs. An Illumina HiSeq 3000 was used to sequence the libraries paired-end with 151 bp reads. In the authors' own workflow: CutAdapt was used to remove raw reads lacking the multiplex PCR primer sequences. High-quality paired reads were merged into contigs with PEAR. By aligning each contig to reference sequences, MiXCR assigned the TRB V, D and J gene segments to that contig. To remove sequencing errors, CDR3 sequences were clustered according to base quality and sequence similarity. Diversity was calculated as Shannon entropy divided by the natural log of the number of productive TCR sequences. One minus Shannon entropy divided by the natural log of the number of unique clonotypes was used as the definition of clonality. The Youden index of ROC curves was used to select progression-free survival cut-offs for repertoire metrics, and analyses were performed in R 3.5.3. TCRdb handled the public reads itself, with Q25 trimming in fastp and clone calling in MiXCR, and kept productive beta chains. Each entry is one CDR3 protein sequence, shown with its most common DNA and genes. TCRdb, not the original authors, processed these V and J calls. Counted in this sample were fewer than 25,000 distinct CDR3 sequences; roughly 55% of them appeared once. The ten largest clones add up to around 30% of the sample.

The data were taken from a study of prognosis after radiotherapy for stage I lung cancer (dated by TCRdb to the early 2020s). Some background on the complete study: Between early 2018 and January 2019, about 20 stage I NSCLC patients were enrolled in Nanjing, China. Concurrent therapy was not administered to any patient alongside SBRT. SBRT was given in 3 to 5 fractions with a biologically effective dose of at least 100 Gy, using image-guided IMRT or VMAT. On tumor histology, over 10 patients had adenocarcinoma and more than 5 had squamous cell carcinoma. Patients with newly diagnosed primary stage I lung tumors numbered more than twelve, with about 5 others having oligometastatic NSCLC after surgical resection of the primary tumor. The study took one blood sample before SBRT and one after SBRT from each of roughly 20 patients and sequenced all 40 or so samples. After SBRT, distant metastases developed in about 20% of the 19 patients at a median of 7 months, while the remaining 15 patients had no significant progression. Peripheral blood TCR beta repertoires were profiled in stage I NSCLC patients before and after stereotactic body radiotherapy, and the study then linked these repertoires to distant failure. All patients were regarded as medically inoperable, because of comorbidities in about a dozen patients and refusal of surgery in six or seven patients. Ages in the cohort of 10 to 15 men and more than 5 women ranged from roughly 53 to 84 years, with a median of 74. Paper-wide results and their limitations: No adjustment for multiple comparisons was applied to any of the reported P values. Post-SBRT Shannon entropy and its change from baseline were lower in patients who developed distant metastases; baseline Shannon entropy was not associated with metastases. A decrease in unique TCR clone counts was observed after SBRT (median approximately 9,800 before versus fewer than 8,000 after; Wilcoxon paired P=0.011). The study was limited by the small cohort and short follow-up, and independent validation of the study findings is required. Tumor specificity of expanded TCR clones was not determined. Differences in TRBV and TRBJ usage frequencies by metastasis status were reportedly observed in two V genes at baseline and in several V and two J genes after SBRT.

The TCR sequence derives from a donor aged 50 or older with non-small cell lung cancer. Sequenced material: PBMCs, taken before or after stereotactic body radiation therapy (not recorded which). The sequence links TRBV6-2 or TRBV6-3 to TRBJ1-2; the D region possibly corresponds to TRBD1 (5 bases align). The nucleotide sequence reads as follows: TGTGCCAGCAGCACTCGGGGGAATGGCTACACCTTC. This codes for CASSTRGNGYTF.